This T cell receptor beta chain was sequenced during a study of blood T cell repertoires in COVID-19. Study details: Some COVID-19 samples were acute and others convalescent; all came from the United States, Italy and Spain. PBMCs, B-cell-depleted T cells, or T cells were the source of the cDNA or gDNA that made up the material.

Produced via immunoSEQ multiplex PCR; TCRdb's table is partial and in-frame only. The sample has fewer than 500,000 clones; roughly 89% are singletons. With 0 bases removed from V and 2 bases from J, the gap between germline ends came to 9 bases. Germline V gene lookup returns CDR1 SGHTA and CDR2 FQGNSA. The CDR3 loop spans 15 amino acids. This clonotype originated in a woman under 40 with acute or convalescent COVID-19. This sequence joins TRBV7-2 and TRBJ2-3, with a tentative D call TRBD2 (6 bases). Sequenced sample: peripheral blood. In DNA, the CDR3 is TGTGCCAGCAGCTTAGCGGGGGGTATCACAGATACGCAGTATTTT. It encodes CASSLAGGITDTQYF.